The 27 T cell receptor beta chains in this list originate from one sample, sequenced in a study of T cell responses to AZD1222 COVID-19 vaccine. Method: immunoSEQ multiplex PCR; TCRdb's copy keeps in-frame clones and lacks some. The data hold 80,000 to 100,000 clones, with around 85% observed a single time. Sequenced material: peripheral blood, taken 28 days after the second AZD1222 dose. These TCRs come from an adult who received the AZD1222 COVID-19 vaccine.

This chain links TRBV19 with TRBJ1-4; a possible D gene is TRBD1 (6 bases). The CDR3 is 16 residues long. Germline V lookup: CDR1 LNHDA, CDR2 SQIVND (reference sequence). The V end lost 4 bases, the J end lost 0 bases, and 12 bases lay between the germline ends. The CDR3 DNA sequence: TGTGCCAGTAGTAACCCCAGGGGACCAACTAATGAAAAACTGTTTTTT. Translated: CASSNPRGPTNEKLFF.

The chain combines TRBV4-2 with TRBJ2-1; no clear D. V lost 1 base and J lost 9, with 16 bases in between. This CDR3 comprises 15 residues. CDR1 LGHNA and CDR2 YNFKEQ come from the germline V gene. This CDR3 is CASSQVNVLFGEQFF. The CDR3, as DNA: TGTGCCAGCAGCCAAGTTAACGTGCTATTCGGTGAGCAGTTCTTC.

The rearrangement joins TRBV18 to TRBJ2-2; 8 bases align to TRBD2. With 2 bases clipped from V and 4 bases from J, the junction kept 9 bases outside the gene matches. CDR1 KGHSH and CDR2 LQKENI come from the germline V gene. CDR3 length: 17 amino acids. The CDR3 sequence is CASSPFKSGRFTGELFF. The CDR3 bases are TGTGCCAGCTCACCATTCAAGAGCGGGAGATTCACCGGGGAGCTGTTTTTT. Complete variable domain (other parts from reference TRBV18 and TRBJ2-2): NAGVMQNPRHLVRRRGQEARLRCSPMKGHSHVYWYRQLPEEGLKFMVYLQKENIIDESGMPKERFSAEFPKEGPSILRIQQVVRGDSAAYFCASSPFKSGRFTGELFFGEGSRLTVL.

The chain joins TRBV5-1 to TRBJ2-1, with 8 bases matching TRBD1. Unmatched junction bases numbered 10, after V lost 5 bases and J lost 0 bases. The germline gives CDR1 SGHRS, CDR2 YFSETQ. CDR3 length: 17 amino acids. CDR3 DNA: TGCGCCAGCAGGGGGGGACAGGCGCTGAGCTCCTACAATGAGCAGTTCTTC. It is translated as CASRGGQALSSYNEQFF.

The gene calls are TRBV28 and TRBJ2-1, with 8 bases lining up with TRBD2. This CDR3 is 18 amino acids long. Germline assignment: CDR1 MDHEN and CDR2 SYDVKM. Trimming at V came to 2 bases and at J to 10 bases, leaving 19 bases not matched to a gene. The CDR3 nucleotides are TGTGCCAGCAGTTTACTACGGCTCGGACGGGGGGGATATTCCGAGCAGTTCTTC. It codes for CASSLLRLGRGGYSEQFF.

This clone was counted a single time. This sequence joins TRBV19 and TRBJ2-1; D is undetermined. The CDR3 is 13 amino acids. The ends were cut back, 6 bases at V and 10 bases at J, with 16 bases in the middle. The V gene's germline CDR1 is LNHDA and CDR2 SQIVND (reference sequence). The CDR3 here is CASRQIPNTEQFF. As DNA, the CDR3 is TGTGCCAGTAGACAGATCCCAAATACGGAGCAGTTCTTC.

The rearrangement uses TRBV29-1 and TRBJ2-7; no definite D call. The CDR3 has 14 amino acids. The V gene lost 0 bases and the J gene lost 2 bases, with 11 bases spanning the gap. Germline CDR1 and CDR2: SQVTM and ANQGSEA. DNA of the CDR3: TGCAGCGTTGAAGATCTCCGGGTCCCCTACGAGCAGTACGTC. Its translation: CSVEDLRVPYEQYV.

The chain combines TRBV19 with TRBJ1-1; D remains ambiguous. CDR1 and CDR2 from the germline V gene are LNHDA and SQIVND (reference sequence). Trimming took off 4 bases at V and 0 bases at J, with 6 bases between the two ends. The length of the CDR3 is 13 residues. CDR3 coding DNA: TGTGCCAGTAGTAGGGCAATGAACACTGAAGCTTTCTTT. This translates into CASSRAMNTEAFF.

J is TRBJ2-1 and V is TRBV28, with 8 bases aligning to TRBD2. Losses at the gene ends were 6 bases for V and 0 bases for J; bases not matched to a gene: 7. The CDR3 covers 16 residues. From germline, CDR1 is MDHEN and CDR2 SYDVKM. In DNA form, the CDR3 reads TGTGCCAGCAGCTCGGCGGGGGGACCCTCCTACAATGAGCAGTTCTTC. Its protein is CASSSAGGPSYNEQFF.

The CDR3, as DNA: TGTGCTAGTGGTTTGGCCGACAGGAACACTGAAGCTTTCTTT. It yields the protein CASGLADRNTEAFF. This chain joins TRBV12-5 and TRBJ1-1; D possibly corresponds to TRBD1 (5 bases). Germline V CDR1 and CDR2: LGHNT, FRNRAP. Trimming removed 1 base at V and 1 base at J, with 7 bases between. The CDR3 is 14 residues long. The variable domain in full, completed from reference TRBV12-5 and TRBJ1-1, reads DARVTQTPRHKVTEMGQEVTMRCQPILGHNTVFWYRQTMMQGLELLAYFRNRAPLDDSGMPKDRFSAEMPDATLATLKIQPSEPRDSAVYFCASGLADRNTEAFFGQGTRLTVV.

CDR3 nucleotides: TGTGCCAGCAGCCTAACCGGGGAGCTGTTTTTT. Translating it yields CASSLTGELFF. The chain joins TRBV3-1 (or the pseudogene TRBV3-2) to TRBJ2-2; no definite D call. Trimming pared 4 bases from V and 5 bases from J, leaving 2 bases between. CDR3 length: 11 residues. Germline V gives CDR1 LGHDT, CDR2 YNNKEL (reference sequence).

V usage is TRBV6-2 or TRBV6-3 and J usage is TRBJ2-7; a possible D gene is TRBD2 (5 bases). Trimming cost V 2 bases and J 2 bases, with 13 bases left between them. Germline V lookup: CDR1 MNHEY, CDR2 SVGEGT. CDR3 length: 15 amino acids. CDR3 sequence (DNA): TGTGCCAGCAGTTACCTGTCGGGAAGGGCCTACGAGCAGTACTTC. Translating it yields CASSYLSGRAYEQYF.

The chain combines TRBV5-1 with TRBJ2-1; 16 positions agree with TRBD2. Germline trimming cut 4 bases from V and 4 bases from J; bases unmatched to any gene: 8. This CDR3 spans 18 amino acids. Germline loops: CDR1 SGHRS, CDR2 YFSETQ. The CDR3 nucleotides are TGCGCCAGCAGCCCTGGGACTAGCGGGGGGGCCGATTACAATGAGCAGTTCTTC. It translates to CASSPGTSGGADYNEQFF.

V is TRBV2 and J is TRBJ2-1, with D tentatively TRBD2 (6 bases). V dropped 8 bases and J dropped 11 bases, with 22 bases sitting between them. Germline CDR1 SNHLY, CDR2 FYNNEI. This CDR3 spans 14 amino acids. CDR3 nucleotide sequence: TGTGCCAGCTCGGGCCCTAGCGAGAACAGTAAGCAGTTCTTC. Translation gives CASSGPSENSKQFF.

This rearrangement joins TRBV29-1 to TRBJ1-1, with TRBD1 identical over 7 bases. Germline V gene sequence: CDR1 SQVTM, CDR2 ANQGSEA. The ends lost 4 bases at V and 11 bases at J; junction bases unmatched: 13. The CDR3 sequence is 13 residues long. CDR3 region: CSVVFSTGYSAFF. In nucleotides, the CDR3 is TGCAGCGTTGTCTTTTCGACAGGGTATTCGGCTTTCTTT.

This clone was detected ten times or more. V gene TRBV19 combines with J gene TRBJ1-4, with a tentative D call TRBD1 (5 bases). V gave up 4 bases and J gave up 3 bases, with 12 bases separating them. Germline lookup yields CDR1 LNHDA and CDR2 SQIVND (reference sequence). The CDR3 is made up of 15 amino acids. The DNA for the CDR3 is TGTGCCAGTAGTAGGCTGGGGCAGTCTAATGAAAAACTGTTTTTT. It specifies CASSRLGQSNEKLFF.

On this clone: This sample includes further DNA sequences coding for the same CDR3. This chain links TRBV5-1 with TRBJ1-1; D is ambiguous. CDR1 SGHRS and CDR2 YFSETQ come from the germline V gene. V shed 1 base and J shed 2 bases, with 6 bases lying between them. CDR3 size: 13 residues. CDR3 sequence (DNA): TGCGCCAGCAGCTTGATGGTAAACACTGAAGCTTTCTTT. This gives the protein CASSLMVNTEAFF.

The chain couples TRBV5-1 to TRBJ2-2; possibly TRBD1 or TRBD2 for D (5 bases each). The CDR3 is 13 amino acids. Germline lookup yields CDR1 SGHRS and CDR2 YFSETQ. Trimming took 4 bases from V and 6 from J, leaving 10 bases between them. The CDR3 region has the DNA TGCGCCAGCAGCGCCGGGACGGCCGGGGAGCTGTTTTTT. Its translation: CASSAGTAGELFF. Variable domain in full (rest from reference TRBV5-1 and TRBJ2-2): KAGVTQTPRYLIKTRGQQVTLSCSPISGHRSVSWYQQTPGQGLQFLFEYFSETQRNKGNFPGRFSGRQFSNSRSEMNVSTLELGDSALYLCASSAGTAGELFFGEGSRLTVL.

This chain links TRBV6-2 or TRBV6-3 with TRBJ1-2; the D is unclear. This CDR3 has 17 residues. V lost 3 bases, J lost 3 bases, and 20 bases lay in between. The V gene's germline CDR1 is MNHEY and CDR2 SVGEGT. CDR3: CASSYFGWLGVYYGYTF. The CDR3 coding sequence is TGTGCCAGCAGTTATTTCGGGTGGCTAGGAGTCTACTATGGCTACACCTTC.

V and J are TRBV4-3 and TRBJ2-2; no clear D gene. Germline CDR1 is LGHNA and CDR2 is YSLEER. The CDR3 spans 15 residues. Trimming left V 4 bases short and J 4 bases short, with 13 bases between. This CDR3 is CASSRMLLGTGELFF. The CDR3 DNA is TGCGCCAGCAGCCGCATGTTACTGGGCACCGGGGAGCTGTTTTTT.

The J gene is TRBJ1-5, the V gene TRBV12-3 or TRBV12-4; D may be TRBD1 (5 bases). V lost 5 bases and J lost 9, with 8 bases in between. This CDR3 is 11 amino acids long. CDR3 residues: CASSGGGPQHF. Here the CDR3 DNA reads TGTGCCAGCAGTGGGGGGGGGCCCCAGCATTTT.

DNA of the CDR3: TGCGCCAGCAGCCAAGATCCGGCGGGAGAACAGTTCTTC. Translation: CASSQDPAGEQFF. The chain recombines TRBV4-3 with TRBJ2-1, with 7 positions matching TRBD2. V lost 0 bases, J lost 13 bases, and 6 bases stayed unmatched. CDR1 LGHNA and CDR2 YSLEER come from the germline V gene. The CDR3 is 13 amino acids.

This clone has just one count. The chain is built from TRBV3-1 (or the pseudogene TRBV3-2) and TRBJ1-3; D uncertain. V lost 1 base and J 7 bases, leaving 11 bases between the germline ends. Per the germline V gene, CDR1 is LGHDT and CDR2 is YNNKEL (reference sequence). The CDR3 covers 14 residues. DNA of the CDR3: TGTGCCAGCAGCCAAGGAGGCGGTATTAACACCATATATTTT. This codes for CASSQGGGINTIYF.

The rearrangement joins TRBV24-1 to TRBJ2-5, with D unclear. V shed 6 bases and J shed 5 bases, with 9 bases lying between them. Per the germline V gene, CDR1 is KGHDR and CDR2 is SFDVKD. The CDR3 is 12 amino acids. The DNA of the CDR3 is TGTGCCACCAGTACGGGTATCGAGACCCAGTACTTC. Translated: CATSTGIETQYF.

The chain uses TRBV5-1 and TRBJ1-2; 7 nucleotides line up with TRBD1. Germline CDR1 is SGHRS and CDR2 is YFSETQ. The length of the CDR3 is 13 residues. V lost 4 bases to trimming and J lost 8 bases; unmatched junction nucleotides: 8. The CDR3 region is CASSPDRASGYTF. DNA of the CDR3: TGCGCCAGCAGCCCTGACAGGGCAAGCGGCTACACCTTC.

V gene TRBV6-1 combines with J gene TRBJ1-3, with D unresolved. The CDR3 is made up of 15 amino acids. Trimming cost V 1 base and J 2 bases, with 9 bases left between them. CDR1 and CDR2 from the germline V gene are MNHNS and SASEGT. CDR3 region: CASSEGPFTGNTIYF. The CDR3 DNA is TGTGCCAGCAGTGAAGGCCCCTTCACTGGAAACACCATATATTTT.

V usage is TRBV7-8 and J usage is TRBJ1-2; weak D call: TRBD1 (5 bases). Germline values: CDR1 SGHVS, CDR2 FQNEAQ. Trimming stripped 2 bases from V and 2 bases from J, with 9 bases between. This CDR3 comprises 14 residues. The CDR3 DNA reads as TGTGCCAGCAGCTTAAAGACAGAGAACTATGGCTACACCTTC. The encoded protein is CASSLKTENYGYTF.